The present entry profiles one TCR beta chain with its context. Original methodology: Reference gene primer amplification yielded estimated nucleated cell counts. Only in-frame clones appear in the TCRdb table, and some are missing; sequencing was by immunoSEQ multiplex PCR. V, J and clone size are taken as reported in that table, and D and trimming were inferred from the DNA itself. In the table there are about 210,000 clones, around 88% of which are singletons. V was pared by 5 bases and J by 9 bases, with 8 bases of the junction left unmatched. Germline V gene sequence: CDR1 SGHTA, CDR2 FQGTGA. CDR3 length equals 14 residues. The data belong to a study of blood T cell repertoires in COVID-19. At the level of the study: Researchers got acute and convalescent COVID-19 samples from the United States, Italy and Spain. Sample material is recorded as cDNA or gDNA derived from T cells, B-cell-depleted T cells, or PBMCs.

The sample was peripheral blood. The origin of this receptor is a man between 45 and 60 years old with active or convalescent COVID-19. The rearrangement uses TRBV7-3 and TRBJ2-1; 9 nucleotides line up with TRBD2. CDR3 sequence: CASSPGLAIGEQFF. For the CDR3, the DNA is TGTGCCAGCAGCCCGGGACTAGCTATCGGTGAGCAGTTCTTC.